The source of this TCR beta chain is a study of cytomegalovirus exposure and HLA in healthy donors. General study findings and limits: HLA allele associations emerged for around 15,000 TCR beta sequences in a later analysis, at 0.05 false discovery rate. It was assumed in the presence/absence analyses that sequencing depth was roughly uniform across donors. Sequencing likely produced, as an artifact, a cluster of highly shared sequence variants. With high specificity and sensitivity, the classifier reportedly diagnosed cytomegalovirus status.

Comment on this clone: The antigen is not known.

CDR1 SGHNT and CDR2 YENEEA come from the germline V gene. Trimming took 0 bases from V and 2 from J; bases not matched to a gene: 7. The length of the CDR3 is 17 residues. Use of 60 Vbeta and 13 Jbeta primers characterized the PCR. The protocol was immunoSEQ multiplex PCR, while the TCRdb copy is restricted to in-frame clones and leaves out a portion. The sample yields 150,000 to 200,000 clones, approximately 80% seen once. V and J are TRBV11-3 and TRBJ2-1; 7 bases map to TRBD2. The sample was PBMCs. This sequence was found in a man in his forties in good health and CMV-seropositive. The CDR3 reads CASSLETPGLPYNEQFF. The CDR3 DNA reads as TGTGCCAGCAGCTTAGAAACACCGGGACTACCCTACAATGAGCAGTTCTTC.